A selection of T cell receptor beta chains follows, all from one sample in a study of cytomegalovirus exposure and HLA in healthy donors. Assay used: immunoSEQ multiplex PCR; TCRdb lists only in-frame clones, some missing. Seen here are 100,000 to 150,000 clones, roughly four fifths observed once, and the top ten hold approximately 1.7%. Sequencing was done on a sample of PBMCs. The origin of the receptors is a woman in her forties or fifties in good health and CMV-seronegative. Each CDR3 is given with its conserved first and last residue. A D gene is named only where the DNA matches it firmly. Size is omitted from some rows. Given values are once, few, many or a class for expanded clones.

clone size: few; J gene: TRBJ1-1; D gene: TRBD1; V gene: TRBV6-5; CDR3 protein: CASSPGTGVLF; CDR3 DNA: TGTGCCAGCAGTCCTGGGACAGGGGTTCTCTTT
clone size: .; J gene: TRBJ2-6; D gene: TRBD1; V gene: TRBV2; CDR3 protein: CASLGDRGRSGANVLTF; CDR3 DNA: TGTGCCAGCTTGGGGGACAGGGGGCGGTCTGGGGCCAACGTCCTGACTTTC
clone size: .; J gene: TRBJ2-1; D gene: TRBD2; V gene: TRBV7-3; CDR3 protein: CASSLSGRGYNEQFF; CDR3 DNA: TGTGCCAGCAGCTTAAGCGGGAGGGGGTACAATGAGCAGTTCTTC
clone size: .; J gene: TRBJ2-7; D gene: TRBD2; V gene: TRBV6-5; CDR3 protein: CASSYSGGRGYEQYF; CDR3 DNA: TGTGCCAGCAGTTACTCGGGAGGGAGAGGATACGAGCAGTACTTC
clone size: .; J gene: TRBJ2-1; D gene: TRBD2; V gene: TRBV30; CDR3 protein: CAWSGLAGRGDEQFF; CDR3 DNA: TGTGCCTGGAGTGGTCTAGCGGGGAGGGGGGATGAGCAGTTCTTC
clone size: .; J gene: TRBJ1-1; D gene: TRBD1; V gene: TRBV6-1; CDR3 protein: CASSEPAGGWTEAFF; CDR3 DNA: TGTGCCAGCAGTGAACCAGCAGGGGGATGGACTGAAGCTTTCTTT
clone size: .; J gene: TRBJ1-5; D gene: TRBD1; V gene: TRBV30; CDR3 protein: CAWSGGQGAFQPQHF; CDR3 DNA: TGTGCCTGGAGTGGGGGACAGGGGGCTTTTCAGCCCCAGCATTTT
clone size: few; J gene: TRBJ2-7; D gene: .; V gene: TRBV6-6; CDR3 protein: CASVRGGGGGQYF; CDR3 DNA: TGTGCCAGCGTAAGGGGAGGTGGTGGAGGGCAGTACTTC
clone size: few; J gene: TRBJ2-2; D gene: .; V gene: TRBV6-5; CDR3 protein: CASSSQTDNTGELFF; CDR3 DNA: TGTGCCAGCAGCTCCCAGACAGACAACACCGGGGAGCTGTTTTTT
clone size: .; J gene: TRBJ2-1; D gene: .; V gene: TRBV7-2; CDR3 protein: CASSLEWASPYNEQFF; CDR3 DNA: TGTGCCAGCAGCTTAGAGTGGGCTAGCCCCTACAATGAGCAGTTCTTC